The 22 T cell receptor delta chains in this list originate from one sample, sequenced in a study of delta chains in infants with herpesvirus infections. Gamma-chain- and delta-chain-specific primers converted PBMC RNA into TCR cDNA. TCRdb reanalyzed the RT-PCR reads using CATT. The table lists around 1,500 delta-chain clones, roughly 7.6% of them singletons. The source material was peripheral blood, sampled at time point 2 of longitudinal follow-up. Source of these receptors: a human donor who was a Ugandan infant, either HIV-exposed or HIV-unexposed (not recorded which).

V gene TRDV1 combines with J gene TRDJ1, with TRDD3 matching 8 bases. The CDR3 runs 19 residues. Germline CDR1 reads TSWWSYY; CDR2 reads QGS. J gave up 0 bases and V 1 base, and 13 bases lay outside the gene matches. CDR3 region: CALGERPPGDTSYTDKLIF. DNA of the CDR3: TGTGCTCTTGGGGAACGCCCCCCCGGGGATACTTCGTACACCGATAAACTCATCTTT.

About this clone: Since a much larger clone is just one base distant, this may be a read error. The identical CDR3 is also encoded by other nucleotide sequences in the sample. Written as DNA, the CDR3 is TGTGCTCTTGGGCCCCGGGGACGTAGCGGGGGGACAAAACGTGTGACCGATAAACTCATCTTT. Residues: CALGPRGRSGGTKRVTDKLIF. The V call is TRDV1, the J call TRDJ1; a possible D gene is TRDD3 (6 bases). The CDR3 runs 21 residues. The germline gives CDR1 TSWWSYY, CDR2 QGS. V lost 5 bases and J 2 bases, leaving 33 bases between the germline ends.

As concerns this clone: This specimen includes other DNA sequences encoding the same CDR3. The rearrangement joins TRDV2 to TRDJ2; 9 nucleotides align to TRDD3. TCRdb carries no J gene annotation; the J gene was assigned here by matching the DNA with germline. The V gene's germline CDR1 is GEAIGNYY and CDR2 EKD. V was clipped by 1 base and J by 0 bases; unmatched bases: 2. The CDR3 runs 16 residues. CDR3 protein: CACDTVGDTLTAQLFF. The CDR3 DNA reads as TGTGCCTGTGACACGGTGGGGGATACTTTGACAGCACAACTCTTCTTT.

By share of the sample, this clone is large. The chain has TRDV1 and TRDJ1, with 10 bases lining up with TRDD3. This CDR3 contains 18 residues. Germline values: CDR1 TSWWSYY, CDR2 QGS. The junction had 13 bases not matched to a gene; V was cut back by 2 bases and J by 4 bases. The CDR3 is CALGEGGYWGIGIDKLIF. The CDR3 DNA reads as TGTGCTCTTGGGGAAGGTGGGTACTGGGGGATTGGTATCGATAAACTCATCTTT.

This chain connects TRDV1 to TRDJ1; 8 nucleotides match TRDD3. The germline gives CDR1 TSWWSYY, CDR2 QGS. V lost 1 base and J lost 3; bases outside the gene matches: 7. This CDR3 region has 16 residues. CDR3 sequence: CALGEHVSGIPDKLIF. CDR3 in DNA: TGTGCTCTTGGGGAACACGTTTCGGGGATACCCGATAAACTCATCTTT.

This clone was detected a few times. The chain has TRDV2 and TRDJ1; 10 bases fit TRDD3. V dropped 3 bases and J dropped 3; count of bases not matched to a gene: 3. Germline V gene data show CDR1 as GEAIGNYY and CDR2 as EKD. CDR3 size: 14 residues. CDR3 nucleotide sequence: TGTGCCTGTGACCCTTGGGGGATACCCGATAAACTCATCTTT. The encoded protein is CACDPWGIPDKLIF.

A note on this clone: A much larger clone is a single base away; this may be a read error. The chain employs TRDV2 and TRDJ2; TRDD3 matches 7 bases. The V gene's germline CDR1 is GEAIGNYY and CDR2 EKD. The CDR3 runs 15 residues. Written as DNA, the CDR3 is TGTGCCTGTGACACCTGGGGGACTTTGACAGTACAACTCTTCTTT. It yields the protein CACDTWGTLTVQLFF.

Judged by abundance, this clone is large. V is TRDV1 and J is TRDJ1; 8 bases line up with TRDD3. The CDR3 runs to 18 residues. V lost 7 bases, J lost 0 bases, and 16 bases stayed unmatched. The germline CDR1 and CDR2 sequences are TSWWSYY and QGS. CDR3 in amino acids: CALVPKWGIEEYTDKLIF. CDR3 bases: TGTGCTCTTGTTCCTAAGTGGGGGATCGAGGAGTACACCGATAAACTCATCTTT.

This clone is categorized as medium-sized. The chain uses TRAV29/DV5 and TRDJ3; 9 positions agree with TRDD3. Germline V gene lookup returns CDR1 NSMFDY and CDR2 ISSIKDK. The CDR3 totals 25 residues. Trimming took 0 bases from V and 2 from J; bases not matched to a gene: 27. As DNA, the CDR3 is TGTGCAGCAAGCGGCCCTTCCTTAATTGGCTGGGGGATCCCTAAAAACACCTGGGACACCCGACAGATGTTTTTC. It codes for CAASGPSLIGWGIPKNTWDTRQMFF.

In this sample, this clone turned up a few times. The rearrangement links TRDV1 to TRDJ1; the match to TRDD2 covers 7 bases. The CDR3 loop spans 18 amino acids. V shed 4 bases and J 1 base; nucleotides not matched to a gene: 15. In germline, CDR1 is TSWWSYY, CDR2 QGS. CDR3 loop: CALGVLSYLQDITDKLIF. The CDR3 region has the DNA TGTGCTCTTGGGGTCCTTTCCTACCTGCAGGATATCACCGATAAACTCATCTTT.

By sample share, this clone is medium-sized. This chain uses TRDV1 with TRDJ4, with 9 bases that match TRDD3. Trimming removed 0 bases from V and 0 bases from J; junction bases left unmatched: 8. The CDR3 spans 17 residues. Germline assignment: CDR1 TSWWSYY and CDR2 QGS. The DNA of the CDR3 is TGTGCTCTTGGGGAACTCATACGCCACTGGGGGACCAGACCCCTGATCTTT. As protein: CALGELIRHWGTRPLIF.

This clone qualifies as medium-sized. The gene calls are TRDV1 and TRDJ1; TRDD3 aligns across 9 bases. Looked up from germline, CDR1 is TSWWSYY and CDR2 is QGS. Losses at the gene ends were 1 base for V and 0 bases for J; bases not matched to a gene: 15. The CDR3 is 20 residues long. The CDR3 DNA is TGTGCTCTTGGGGAACCATGGTCCTACGGGGGATACCATTACACCGATAAACTCATCTTT. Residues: CALGEPWSYGGYHYTDKLIF.

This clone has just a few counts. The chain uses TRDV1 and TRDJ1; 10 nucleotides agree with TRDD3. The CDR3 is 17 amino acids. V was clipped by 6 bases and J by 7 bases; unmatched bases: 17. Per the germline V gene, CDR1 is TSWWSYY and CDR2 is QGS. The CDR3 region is CALGPFPNGGYVAKLIF. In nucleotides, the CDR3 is TGTGCTCTTGGACCCTTCCCGAACGGGGGATACGTCGCTAAACTCATCTTT.

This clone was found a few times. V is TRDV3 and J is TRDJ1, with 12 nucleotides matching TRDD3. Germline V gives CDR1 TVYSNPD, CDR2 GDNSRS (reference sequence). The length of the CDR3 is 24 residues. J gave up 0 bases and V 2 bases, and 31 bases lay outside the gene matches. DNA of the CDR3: TGTGCCTTTCGTGGCCCCCCCCCTACACCCACTCTCCTGGGGGATACGCAGTACACCGATAAACTCATCTTT. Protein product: CAFRGPPPTPTLLGDTQYTDKLIF.

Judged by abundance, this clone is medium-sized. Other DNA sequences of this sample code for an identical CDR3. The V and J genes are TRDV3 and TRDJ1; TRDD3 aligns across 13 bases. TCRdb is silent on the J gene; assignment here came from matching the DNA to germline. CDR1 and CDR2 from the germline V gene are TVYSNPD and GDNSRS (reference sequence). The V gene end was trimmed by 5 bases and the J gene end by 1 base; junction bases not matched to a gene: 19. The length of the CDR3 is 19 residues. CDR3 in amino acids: CARRITSLLGDTGTDKLIF. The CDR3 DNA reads TGTGCCCGACGCATTACTTCCTTACTGGGGGATACGGGCACCGATAAACTCATCTTT.

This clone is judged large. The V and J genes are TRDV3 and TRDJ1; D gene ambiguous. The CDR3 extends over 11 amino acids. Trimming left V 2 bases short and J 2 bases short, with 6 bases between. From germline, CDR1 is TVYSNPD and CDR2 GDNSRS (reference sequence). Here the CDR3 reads CAFAPTDKLIF. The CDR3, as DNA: TGTGCCTTTGCCCCTACCGATAAACTCATCTTT.

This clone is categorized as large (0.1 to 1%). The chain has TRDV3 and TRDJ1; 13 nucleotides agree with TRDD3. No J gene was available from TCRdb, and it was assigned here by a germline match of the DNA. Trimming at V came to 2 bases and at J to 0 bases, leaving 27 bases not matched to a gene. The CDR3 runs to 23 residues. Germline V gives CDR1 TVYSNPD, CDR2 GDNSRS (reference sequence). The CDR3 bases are TGTGCCTTTTTCCGCACCTTCCGGGACTTGAACTGGGGGATACGCCTGAACACCGATAAACTCATCTTT. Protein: CAFFRTFRDLNWGIRLNTDKLIF.

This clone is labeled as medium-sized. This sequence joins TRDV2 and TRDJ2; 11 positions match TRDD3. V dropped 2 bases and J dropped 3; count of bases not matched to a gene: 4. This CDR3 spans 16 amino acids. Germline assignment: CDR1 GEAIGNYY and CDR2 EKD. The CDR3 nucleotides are TGTGCCTGTGACAATCGCTGGGGGATACTGACAGCACAACTCTTCTTT. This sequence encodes CACDNRWGILTAQLFF.

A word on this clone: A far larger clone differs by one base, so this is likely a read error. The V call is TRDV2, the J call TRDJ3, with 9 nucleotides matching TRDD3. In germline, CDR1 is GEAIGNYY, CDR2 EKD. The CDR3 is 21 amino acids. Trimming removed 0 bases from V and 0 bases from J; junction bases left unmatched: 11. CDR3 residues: CACDTGWGICDPSWDTRQMFF. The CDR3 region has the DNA TGTGCCTGTGACACCGGGTGGGGGATATGCGACCCCTCCTGGGACACCCGACAGATGTTTTTC.

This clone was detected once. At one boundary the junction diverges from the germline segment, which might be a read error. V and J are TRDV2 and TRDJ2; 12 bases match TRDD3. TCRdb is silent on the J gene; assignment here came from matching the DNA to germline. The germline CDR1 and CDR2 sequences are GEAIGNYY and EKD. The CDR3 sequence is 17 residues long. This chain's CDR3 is CACDAVLGDTLTEQLFF. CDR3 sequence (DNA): TGTGCCTGTGACGCCGTACTGGGGGATACTTTGACAGAACAACTCTTCTTT.

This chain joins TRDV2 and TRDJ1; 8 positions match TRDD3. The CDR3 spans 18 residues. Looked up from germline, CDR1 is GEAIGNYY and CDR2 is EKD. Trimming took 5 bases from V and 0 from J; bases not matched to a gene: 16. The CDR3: CACVAVVGYANYTDKLIF. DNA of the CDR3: TGTGCCTGTGTAGCCGTTGTGGGATACGCAAATTACACCGATAAACTCATCTTT.

The chain's CDR3 is CALGGLGNTDKLIF. The CDR3 region has the DNA TGTGCTCTTGGGGGCCTCGGGAACACCGATAAACTCATCTTT. This chain connects TRDV1 to TRDJ1; D unresolved. V was clipped by 4 bases and J by 0 bases, with 9 bases between them. The germline V gene encodes CDR1 TSWWSYY and CDR2 QGS. The CDR3 loop spans 14 amino acids.